The TCR beta chain described here comes from a study of a mutant IDH1 vaccine in newly diagnosed glioma. Study information: With temozolomide cycles, or 4-6 weeks after radiotherapy alone, vaccination was started. Week 35 was safety follow-up visit V12; week 47 was end-of-study visit V13.

Comment on this clone: What it binds is not known.

Time point specified: week 35, safety follow-up. Topical imiquimod was applied with each vaccine dose, which held 300 ug of mutant IDH1 20-mer peptide. The donors' diagnosis was new WHO grade 3 or 4 astrocytoma that was IDH1-mutant and ATRX-lost. Measured with immunoSEQ multiplex PCR; TCRdb has only the in-frame clones, and not every one. The sample has some 57,000 clones; 84% are singletons. The CDR3 is 13 amino acids. With 4 bases removed from V and 1 base from J, the gap between germline ends came to 8 bases. Germline lookup yields CDR1 SGHRS and CDR2 YFSETQ. The sample in question was PBMCs, obtained from a glioma patient whose treatment included an IDH1 peptide vaccine. The TCR originated in a woman aged 18-35 years with glioma. The rearrangement links TRBV5-1 to TRBJ2-5; maybe TRBD2 (6 bases). CDR3 in amino acids: CASSPGGQETQYF. CDR3 DNA sequence: TGCGCCAGCAGCCCCGGGGGCCAAGAGACCCAGTACTTC.